This TCR beta chain was captured by sequencing in a study of cytomegalovirus exposure and HLA in healthy donors. General observations from the study: A later analysis reportedly identified an Asian-associated ancestry cluster as carrying fewer N-insertions than the roughly 600-donor mean. Association of a missense DCLRE1C variant with TCR beta V- and J-gene trimming was reported in a later analysis.

On this clone itself: Its antigen is undetermined.

PCR amplification relied on 60 Vbeta primers (plus 13 Jbeta primers). This table comes from immunoSEQ multiplex PCR, and its TCRdb copy is limited to in-frame clones, with some not included. The sample has under 200,000 clones, more than 65% seen once. After removal of 6 bases from V and 4 bases from J, the junction contained 5 bases not matched to a gene. CDR3 size: 15 residues. Germline V gene lookup returns CDR1 SNHLY and CDR2 FYNNEI. This TCR came from a woman aged 45 to 65 in good health and CMV-seronegative. The V gene is TRBV2, the J gene TRBJ2-1; 11 bases agree with TRBD2. Sequenced sample: PBMCs. CDR3 residues: CASRLAGGPYNEQFF. Written as DNA, the CDR3 is TGTGCCAGCAGGTTAGCGGGAGGGCCTTACAATGAGCAGTTCTTC.